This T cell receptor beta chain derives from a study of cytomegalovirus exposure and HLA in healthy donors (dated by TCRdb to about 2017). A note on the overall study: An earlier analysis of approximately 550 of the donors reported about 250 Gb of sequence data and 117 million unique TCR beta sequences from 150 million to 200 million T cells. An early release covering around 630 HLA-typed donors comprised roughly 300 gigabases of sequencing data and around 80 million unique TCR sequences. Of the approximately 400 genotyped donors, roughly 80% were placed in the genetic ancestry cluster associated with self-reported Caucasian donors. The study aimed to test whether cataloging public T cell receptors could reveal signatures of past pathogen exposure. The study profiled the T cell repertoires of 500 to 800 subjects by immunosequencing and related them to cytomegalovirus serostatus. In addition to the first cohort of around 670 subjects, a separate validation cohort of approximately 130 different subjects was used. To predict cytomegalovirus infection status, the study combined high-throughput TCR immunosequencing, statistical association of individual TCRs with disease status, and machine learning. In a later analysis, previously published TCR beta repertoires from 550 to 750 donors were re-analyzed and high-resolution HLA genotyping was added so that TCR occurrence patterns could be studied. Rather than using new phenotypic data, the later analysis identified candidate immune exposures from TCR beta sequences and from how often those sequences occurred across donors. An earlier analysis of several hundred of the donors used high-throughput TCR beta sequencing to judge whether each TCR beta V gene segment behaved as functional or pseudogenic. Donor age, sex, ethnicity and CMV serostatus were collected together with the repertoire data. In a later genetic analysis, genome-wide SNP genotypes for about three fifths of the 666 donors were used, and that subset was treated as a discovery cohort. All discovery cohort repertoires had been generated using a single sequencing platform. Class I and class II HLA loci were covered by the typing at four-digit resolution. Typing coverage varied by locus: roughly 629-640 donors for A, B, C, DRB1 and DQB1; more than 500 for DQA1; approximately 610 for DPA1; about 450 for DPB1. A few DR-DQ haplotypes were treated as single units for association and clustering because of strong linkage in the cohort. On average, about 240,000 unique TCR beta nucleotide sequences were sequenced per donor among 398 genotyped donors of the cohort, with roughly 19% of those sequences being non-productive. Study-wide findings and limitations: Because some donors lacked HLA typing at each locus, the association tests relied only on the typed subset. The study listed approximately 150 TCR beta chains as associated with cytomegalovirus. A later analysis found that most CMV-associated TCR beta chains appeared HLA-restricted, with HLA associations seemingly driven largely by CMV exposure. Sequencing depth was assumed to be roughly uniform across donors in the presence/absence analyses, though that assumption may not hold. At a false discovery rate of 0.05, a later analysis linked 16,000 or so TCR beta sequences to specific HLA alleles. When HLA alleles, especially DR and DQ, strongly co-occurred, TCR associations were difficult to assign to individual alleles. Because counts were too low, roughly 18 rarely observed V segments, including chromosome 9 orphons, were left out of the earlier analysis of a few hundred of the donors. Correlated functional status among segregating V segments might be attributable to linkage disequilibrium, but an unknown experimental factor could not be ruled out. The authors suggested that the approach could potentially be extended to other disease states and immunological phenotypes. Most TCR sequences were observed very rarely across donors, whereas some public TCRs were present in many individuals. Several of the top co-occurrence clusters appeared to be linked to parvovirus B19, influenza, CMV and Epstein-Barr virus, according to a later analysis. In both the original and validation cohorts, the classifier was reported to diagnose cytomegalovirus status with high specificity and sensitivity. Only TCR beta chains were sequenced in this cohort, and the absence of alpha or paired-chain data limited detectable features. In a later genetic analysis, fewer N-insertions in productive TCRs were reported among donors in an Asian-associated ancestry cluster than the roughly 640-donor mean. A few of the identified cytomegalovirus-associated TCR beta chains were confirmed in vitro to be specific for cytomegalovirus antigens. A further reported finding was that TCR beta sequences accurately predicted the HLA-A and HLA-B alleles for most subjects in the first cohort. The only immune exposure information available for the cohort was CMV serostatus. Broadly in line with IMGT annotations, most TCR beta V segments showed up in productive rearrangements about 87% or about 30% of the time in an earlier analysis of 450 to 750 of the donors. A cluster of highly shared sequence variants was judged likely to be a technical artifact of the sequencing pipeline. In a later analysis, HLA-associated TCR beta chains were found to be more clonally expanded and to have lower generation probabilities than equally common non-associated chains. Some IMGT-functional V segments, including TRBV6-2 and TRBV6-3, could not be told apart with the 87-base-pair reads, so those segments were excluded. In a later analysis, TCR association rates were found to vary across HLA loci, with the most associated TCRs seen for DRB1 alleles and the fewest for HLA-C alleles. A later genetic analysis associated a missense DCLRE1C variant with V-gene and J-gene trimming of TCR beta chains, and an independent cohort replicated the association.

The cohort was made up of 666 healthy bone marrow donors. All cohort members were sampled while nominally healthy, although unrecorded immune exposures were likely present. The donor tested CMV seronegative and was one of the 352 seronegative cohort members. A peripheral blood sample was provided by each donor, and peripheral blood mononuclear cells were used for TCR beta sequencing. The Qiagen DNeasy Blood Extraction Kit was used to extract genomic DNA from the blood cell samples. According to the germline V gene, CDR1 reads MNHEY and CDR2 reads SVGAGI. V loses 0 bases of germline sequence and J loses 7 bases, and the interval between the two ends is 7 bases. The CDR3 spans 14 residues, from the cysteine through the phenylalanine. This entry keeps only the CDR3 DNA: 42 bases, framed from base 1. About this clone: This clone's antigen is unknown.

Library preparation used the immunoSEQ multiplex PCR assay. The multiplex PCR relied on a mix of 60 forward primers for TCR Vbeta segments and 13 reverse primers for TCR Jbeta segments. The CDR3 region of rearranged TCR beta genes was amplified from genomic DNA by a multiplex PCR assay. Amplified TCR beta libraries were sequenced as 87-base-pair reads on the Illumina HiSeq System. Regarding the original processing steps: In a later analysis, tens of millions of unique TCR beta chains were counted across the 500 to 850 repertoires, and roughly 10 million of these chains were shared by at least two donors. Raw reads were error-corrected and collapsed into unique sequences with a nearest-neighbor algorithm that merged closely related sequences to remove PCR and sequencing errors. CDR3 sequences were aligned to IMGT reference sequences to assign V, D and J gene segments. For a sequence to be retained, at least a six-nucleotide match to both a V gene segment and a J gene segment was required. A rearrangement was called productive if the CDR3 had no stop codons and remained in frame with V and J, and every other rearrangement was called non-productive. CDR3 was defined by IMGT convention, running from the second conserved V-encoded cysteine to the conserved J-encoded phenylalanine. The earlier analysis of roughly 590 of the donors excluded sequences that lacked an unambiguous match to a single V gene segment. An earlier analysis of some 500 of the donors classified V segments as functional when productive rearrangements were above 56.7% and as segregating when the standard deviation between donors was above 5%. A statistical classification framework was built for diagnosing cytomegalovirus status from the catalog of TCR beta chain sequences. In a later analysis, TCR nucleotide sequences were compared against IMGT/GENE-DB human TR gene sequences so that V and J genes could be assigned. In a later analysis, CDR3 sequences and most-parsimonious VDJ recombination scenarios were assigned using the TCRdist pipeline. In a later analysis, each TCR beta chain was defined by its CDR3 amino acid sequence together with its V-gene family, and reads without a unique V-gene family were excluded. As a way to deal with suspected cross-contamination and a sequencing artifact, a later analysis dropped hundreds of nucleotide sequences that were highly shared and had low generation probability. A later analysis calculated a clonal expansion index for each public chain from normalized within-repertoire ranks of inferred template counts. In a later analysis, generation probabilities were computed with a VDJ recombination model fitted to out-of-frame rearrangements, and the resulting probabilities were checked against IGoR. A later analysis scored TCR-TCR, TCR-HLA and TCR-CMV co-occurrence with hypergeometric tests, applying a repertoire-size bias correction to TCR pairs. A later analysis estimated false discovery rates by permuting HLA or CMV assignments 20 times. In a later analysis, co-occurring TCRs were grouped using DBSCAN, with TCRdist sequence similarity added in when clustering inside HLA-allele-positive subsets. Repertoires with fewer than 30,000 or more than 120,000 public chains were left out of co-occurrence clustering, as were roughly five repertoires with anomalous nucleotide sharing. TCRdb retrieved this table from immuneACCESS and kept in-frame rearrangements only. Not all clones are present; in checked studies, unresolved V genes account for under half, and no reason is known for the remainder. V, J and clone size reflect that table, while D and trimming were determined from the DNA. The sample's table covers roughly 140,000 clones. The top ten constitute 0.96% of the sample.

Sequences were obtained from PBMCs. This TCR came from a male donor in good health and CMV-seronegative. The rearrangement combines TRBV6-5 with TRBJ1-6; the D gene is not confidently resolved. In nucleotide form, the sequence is TGTGCCAGCAGTTACTCGTCCCCAAATTCACCCCTCCACTTT. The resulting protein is CASSYSSPNSPLHF.